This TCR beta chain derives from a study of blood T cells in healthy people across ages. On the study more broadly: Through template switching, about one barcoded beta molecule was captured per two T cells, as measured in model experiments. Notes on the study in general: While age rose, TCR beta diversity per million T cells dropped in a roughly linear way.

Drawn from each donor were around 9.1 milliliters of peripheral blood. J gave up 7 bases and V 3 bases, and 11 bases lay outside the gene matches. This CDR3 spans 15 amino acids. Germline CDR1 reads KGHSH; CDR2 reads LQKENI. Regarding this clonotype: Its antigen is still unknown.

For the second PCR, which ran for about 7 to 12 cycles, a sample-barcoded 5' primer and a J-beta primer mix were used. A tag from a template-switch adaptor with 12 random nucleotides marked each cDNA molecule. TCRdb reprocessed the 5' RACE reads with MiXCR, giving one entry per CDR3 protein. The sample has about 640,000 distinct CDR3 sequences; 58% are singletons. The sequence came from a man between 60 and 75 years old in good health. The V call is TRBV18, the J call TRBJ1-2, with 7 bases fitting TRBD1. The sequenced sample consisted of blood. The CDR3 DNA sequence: TGTGCCAGCTCACCTGGACCCGGGACAGATGGTGGCTACACCTTC. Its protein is CASSPGPGTDGGYTF. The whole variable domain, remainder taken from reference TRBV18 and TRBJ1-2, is NAGVMQNPRHLVRRRGQEARLRCSPMKGHSHVYWYRQLPEEGLKFMVYLQKENIIDESGMPKERFSAEFPKEGPSILRIQQVVRGDSAAYFCASSPGPGTDGGYTFGSGTRLTVV.